This TCR beta chain was identified in a study of chemoradiotherapy in HPV16-positive cancers. In the study overall: Candidate HPV-specific clones and shared TCR motifs came from a couple of HPV16-positive patients. Study findings and constraints: For HPV16-positive patients, expanding HPV-responsive T cells associated with longer recurrence-free survival. Non-HPV-specific T cells did not expand in tumors during treatment, whereas candidate HPV-specific clones and E7-related motifs did.

Of note for this clone: Its antigen is not known.

Per germline, CDR1 SGDLS and CDR2 YYNGEE. V dropped 3 bases and J dropped 5 bases, with 17 bases sitting between them. This CDR3 is 15 amino acids long. Repertoires were sampled repeatedly during chemoradiotherapy. TCRdb's copy holds only in-frame clones and misses some; the assay was immunoSEQ multiplex PCR. The sample has 20,000 to 30,000 clones; around nine tenths are singletons. The source was blood, collected from a patient who underwent chemoradiotherapy. J is TRBJ1-1 and V is TRBV9; maybe TRBD1 (5 bases). The receptor's source is a human donor with HPV-associated anogenital cancer. CDR3 protein: CASSASTVRGTEAFF. The CDR3 DNA reads TGTGCCAGCAGCGCCTCGACGGTCCGGGGGACTGAAGCTTTCTTT.